Listed here are 8 T cell receptor beta chains from one sample, sequenced in a study of blood T cell repertoires in COVID-19. This table comes from immunoSEQ multiplex PCR, and its TCRdb copy is limited to in-frame clones, with some not included. This sample carries approximately 220,000 clones, 81% of them seen once, and the ten largest clones take approximately 8%. What was sequenced was peripheral blood. Source of these receptors: a woman older than 75 with acute or convalescent COVID-19.

The DNA of the CDR3 is TGTGCCAGCCGGCTGAGGCGGGGGACTAACTACGAGCAGTACTTC. It yields the protein CASRLRRGTNYEQYF. The J gene is TRBJ2-7, the V gene TRBV2; 7 bases map to TRBD2. This CDR3 is 15 amino acids long. Germline V gives CDR1 SNHLY, CDR2 FYNNEI. With 8 bases clipped from V and 3 bases from J, the junction kept 13 bases outside the gene matches. The full variable domain, in which reference TRBV2 and TRBJ2-7 provide the parts outside the CDR3, is EPEVTQTPSHQVTQMGQEVILRCVPISNHLYFYWYRQILGQKVEFLVSFYNNEISEKSEIFDDQFSVERPDGSNFTLKIRSTKLEDSAMYFCASRLRRGTNYEQYFGPGTRLTVT.

The chain links TRBV14 to TRBJ2-1; 12 nucleotides align to TRBD2. Trimming at V came to 4 bases and at J to 2 bases, leaving 3 bases not matched to a gene. CDR3 length: 16 residues. CDR1 and CDR2 (germline): SGHDN, FVKESK. The CDR3, as DNA: TGTGCCAGCAGCCCAAGGACTAGCGGGGCCTACAATGAGCAGTTCTTC. This gives the protein CASSPRTSGAYNEQFF.

This chain uses TRBV4-2 with TRBJ2-2, with TRBD2 identical over 8 bases. The CDR3 is 16 amino acids. The V gene's germline CDR1 is LGHNA and CDR2 YNFKEQ. Unmatched junction bases numbered 8, after V lost 3 bases and J lost 5 bases. DNA of the CDR3: TGTGCCAGCAGCCACCTTAGCGGGGTGGAAACCGGGGAGCTGTTTTTT. Amino acid sequence: CASSHLSGVETGELFF.

The chain combines TRBV5-8 with TRBJ2-2, with D possibly being TRBD2 (5 bases). V lost 0 bases and J 0 bases, leaving 12 bases between the germline ends. Germline loops: CDR1 SGHTS, CDR2 YDEGEE. The CDR3 has 17 amino acids. This CDR3 reads CASSLGTLLANTGELFF. The CDR3 nucleotides read TGTGCCAGCAGCTTGGGGACTCTATTAGCGAACACCGGGGAGCTGTTTTTT.

The chain employs TRBV10-3 and TRBJ2-1; D is unclear. V was shortened by 3 bases and J by 6 bases, with 9 bases between the two germline ends. Germline assignment: CDR1 ENHRY and CDR2 SYGVKD. CDR3 length: 13 amino acids. This CDR3 reads CAISDPPSNEQFF. CDR3 sequence (DNA): TGTGCCATCAGTGACCCCCCATCCAATGAGCAGTTCTTC.

This clone has just one count. The V gene is TRBV4-1, the J gene TRBJ2-5, with 12 bases identical to TRBD2. The V segment lost 2 bases and the J segment 7 bases; nucleotides outside the gene matches: 14. The CDR3 extends over 18 amino acids. Germline loops: CDR1 MGHRA, CDR2 YSYEKL. Here the CDR3 reads CASSQQGMGLAGPMTQYF. DNA for the CDR3: TGCGCCAGCAGCCAACAGGGGATGGGACTAGCGGGCCCCATGACCCAGTACTTC.

This chain uses TRBV7-2 with TRBJ1-1, with 7 bases that match TRBD1. CDR3 size: 14 residues. Per the germline V gene, CDR1 is SGHTA and CDR2 is FQGNSA. Trimming took 6 bases from V and 6 from J; bases not matched to a gene: 10. The CDR3 spells CASRTGDSFSEAFF. In DNA form, the CDR3 reads TGTGCCAGCAGGACGGGGGACAGCTTCTCTGAAGCTTTCTTT.

The J gene is TRBJ2-5, the V gene TRBV5-1; TRBD1 agrees at 7 bases. Germline CDR1 and CDR2: SGHRS and YFSETQ. V shed 3 bases, J shed 4 bases, and the junction held 9 bases outside the gene matches. The CDR3 has 15 amino acids. The CDR3 loop is CASSSTVTGAETQYF. As DNA, the CDR3 is TGCGCCAGCAGCTCAACCGTAACAGGGGCAGAGACCCAGTACTTC.